Presented here are 31 T cell receptor beta chains from one specimen sequenced in a study of cytomegalovirus exposure and HLA in healthy donors. The PCR employed 60 Vbeta primers together with 13 Jbeta primers. Libraries were prepared by immunoSEQ multiplex PCR; TCRdb keeps only in-frame clonotypes and omits some of them. This sample yields roughly 96,000 clones, of which approximately 74% are seen a single time; about 14% belongs to the top ten. The sequenced material came from PBMCs. The receptor set was obtained from a woman in her 70s in good health and CMV-seropositive.

The chain couples TRBV5-4 to TRBJ2-7, with 9 bases that match TRBD1. V lost 5 bases to trimming and J lost 2 bases; unmatched junction nucleotides: 5. CDR3 length: 14 amino acids. From germline, CDR1 is SGHNT and CDR2 YYREEE (reference sequence). DNA of the CDR3: TGTGCCAGCAGGAGGGGACAGGGAACCTACGAGCAGTACTTC. This gives the protein CASRRGQGTYEQYF.

This clone showed up just a few times. The chain carries TRBV30 and TRBJ2-1; 7 bases match TRBD2. The CDR3 loop spans 14 amino acids. CDR1 and CDR2 from the germline V gene are GTSNPN and SVGIG (reference sequence). Trimming cost V 5 bases and J 4 bases; bases outside gene matches: 8. This CDR3 reads CAWSVSSGYNEQFF. The CDR3 DNA sequence: TGTGCCTGGTCTGTGTCTAGCGGTTACAATGAGCAGTTCTTC.

This rearrangement joins TRBV5-1 to TRBJ2-2; TRBD2 matches 10 bases. V lost 4 bases to trimming and J lost 4 bases; unmatched junction nucleotides: 4. CDR1 SGHRS and CDR2 YFSETQ come from the germline V gene. The CDR3 contains 15 residues. This chain's CDR3 is CASSLGLASTGELFF. The CDR3 DNA reads as TGCGCCAGCAGCCTGGGACTAGCGAGCACCGGGGAGCTGTTTTTT.

V and J are TRBV6-5 and TRBJ2-7; TRBD2 might be the D (6 bases). This CDR3 spans 11 amino acids. V shed 10 bases and J shed 5 bases, with 12 bases lying between them. The V gene's germline CDR1 is MNHEY and CDR2 SVGAGI. For the CDR3, the DNA is TGTGCCAACTGGGGAGGCAACGAGCAGTACTTC. It is translated as CANWGGNEQYF.

Turning to this clone: Germline and junction disagree at one end, which may indicate a read error. The genes are TRBV7-9 and TRBJ2-1; D is possibly TRBD1 (6 bases). Germline-derived CDR1 and CDR2 are SEHNR and FQNEAQ (reference sequence). This CDR3 spans 14 amino acids. The CDR3 DNA is TGTGCCAACAGCTTAACGACAGGTTTCAATGAGCAGTTCTTC. It encodes CANSLTTGFNEQFF.

The gene calls are TRBV28 and TRBJ2-7, with TRBD2 identical over 11 bases. This CDR3 comprises 14 residues. Trimming removed 4 bases from V and 4 bases from J; junction bases left unmatched: 3. The germline V gene encodes CDR1 MDHEN and CDR2 SYDVKM. The CDR3 sequence: CASSSTSGRYEQYF. CDR3 in DNA: TGTGCCAGCAGTTCAACTAGCGGGAGATACGAGCAGTACTTC.

The chain carries TRBV9 and TRBJ1-3; perhaps TRBD1 as D (5 bases). V was trimmed by 2 bases and J by 8 bases, leaving 14 bases between them. The CDR3 is 14 amino acids. The germline V gene encodes CDR1 SGDLS and CDR2 YYNGEE. The CDR3 bases are TGTGCCAGCAGCGTCGAGATTGGGGCGGACACCATATATTTT. Amino acid sequence: CASSVEIGADTIYF.

This chain joins TRBV4-3 and TRBJ1-2; D is perhaps TRBD1 (6 bases). The CDR3 has 16 residues. V dropped 1 base and J dropped 4 bases, with 16 bases sitting between them. CDR1 and CDR2 from the germline V gene are LGHNA and YSLEER. CDR3 nucleotide sequence: TGCGCCAGCAGCCAAGGACAGGCCATTGTAGGCTATGGCTACACCTTC. Translated: CASSQGQAIVGYGYTF.

The chain carries TRBV27 and TRBJ1-4, with D perhaps TRBD1 (6 bases). Germline loops: CDR1 MNHEY, CDR2 SMNVEV (reference sequence). This CDR3 region has 14 residues. V lost 9 bases and J lost 11, with 22 bases in between. The CDR3 DNA follows: TGTGCCAGTCGCCGGGGGGGCCCTTTTGAGAAACTGTTTTTT. Translating it yields CASRRGGPFEKLFF.

This clone appeared a few times. This chain connects TRBV27 to TRBJ1-3, with D possibly TRBD1 on 5 matching bases. The ends were cut back, 5 bases at V and 0 bases at J, with 11 bases in the middle. The CDR3 length is 15 residues. From germline, CDR1 is MNHEY and CDR2 SMNVEV (reference sequence). The chain's CDR3 is CASSRWGLSGNTIYF. The CDR3 bases are TGTGCCAGCAGTCGGTGGGGCCTCTCTGGAAACACCATATATTTT.

In its sample, this clone was seen a few times. The V gene is TRBV7-2, the J gene TRBJ2-1; D remains ambiguous. V shed 5 bases and J shed 4 bases, with 3 bases lying between them. Germline values: CDR1 SGHTA, CDR2 FQGNSA. The CDR3 length is 11 residues. CDR3 coding DNA: TGTGCCAGCAGCCCGTACAATGAGCAGTTCTTC. Its protein product is CASSPYNEQFF.

V gene TRBV11-2 combines with J gene TRBJ2-7, with 12 bases that match TRBD2. The V segment lost 2 bases and the J segment 3 bases; nucleotides outside the gene matches: 5. This CDR3 comprises 16 residues. Germline V lookup: CDR1 SGHAT, CDR2 FQNNGV. The CDR3 DNA sequence: TGTGCCAGCAGCTTATTACTAGCGGGAGGATACTACGAGCAGTACTTC. Its protein is CASSLLLAGGYYEQYF.

The CDR3 region has the DNA TGTGCCAGCAGCGCTAGGGACTATGCCTACAATGAGCAGTTCTTC. It translates to CASSARDYAYNEQFF. The chain carries TRBV9 and TRBJ2-1; 7 bases match TRBD2. This CDR3 spans 15 amino acids. V shed 3 bases, J shed 2 bases, and the junction held 5 bases outside the gene matches. In germline, CDR1 is SGDLS, CDR2 YYNGEE.

This rearrangement joins TRBV5-6 to TRBJ2-5; perhaps TRBD2 as D (6 bases). Germline values: CDR1 SGHDT, CDR2 YYEEEE. The CDR3 length is 15 residues. V was trimmed by 4 bases and J by 0 bases, leaving 13 bases between them. CDR3 in DNA: TGTGCCAGCAGCCCCCGAGGAGGGTACCAAGAGACCCAGTACTTC. Translation: CASSPRGGYQETQYF.

The chain has TRBV7-8 and TRBJ1-3; 9 bases align to TRBD1. Germline assignment: CDR1 SGHVS and CDR2 FQNEAQ. CDR3 length: 15 residues. V shed 4 bases and J 1 base; nucleotides not matched to a gene: 2. The CDR3 region has the DNA TGTGCCAGCAGCTCCGGGACAGGGTCTGGAAACACCATATATTTT. It yields the protein CASSSGTGSGNTIYF.

The CDR3 bases are TGTGCCAGCACCACAGGTACAGGGACAGCTTTCTTT. This codes for CASTTGTGTAFF. The gene calls are TRBV6-5 and TRBJ1-1; tentative D call: TRBD1 (6 bases). In germline, CDR1 is MNHEY, CDR2 SVGAGI. This CDR3 comprises 12 residues. Trimming took off 7 bases at V and 10 bases at J, with 16 bases between the two ends.

This clone was counted between two and nine times. The chain recombines TRBV7-9 with TRBJ1-6; 9 nucleotides align to TRBD1. The length of the CDR3 is 16 residues. CDR1 SEHNR and CDR2 FQNEAQ come from the germline V gene (reference sequence). V was clipped by 5 bases and J by 7 bases; unmatched bases: 9. The CDR3 DNA reads as TGTGCCAGCAGCGATATGGGACAGGGCACAAATTCACCCCTCCACTTT. Residues: CASSDMGQGTNSPLHF.

V and J are TRBV19 and TRBJ1-1; possibly TRBD1 for D (6 bases). The V gene's germline CDR1 is LNHDA and CDR2 SQIVND (reference sequence). Trimming removed 4 bases at V and 3 bases at J, with 12 bases between. The CDR3 has 14 amino acids. CDR3 coding DNA: TGTGCCAGTAGTAACAAACAGGGTTACACTGAAGCTTTCTTT. Encoded protein: CASSNKQGYTEAFF.

The CDR3 DNA reads TGTGCCAGCAGCCGGATAGGGGGCACAGATACGCAGTATTTT. Protein product: CASSRIGGTDTQYF. The V and J genes are TRBV14 and TRBJ2-3, with D maybe TRBD1 (5 bases). V gave up 4 bases and J gave up 1 base, with 9 bases separating them. The CDR3 has 14 residues. Germline V CDR1 and CDR2: SGHDN, FVKESK.

The chain couples TRBV5-1 to TRBJ2-1; TRBD2 agrees at 7 bases. The length of the CDR3 is 17 residues. The germline CDR1 and CDR2 sequences are SGHRS and YFSETQ. The ends lost 0 bases at V and 1 base at J; junction bases unmatched: 7. In nucleotides, the CDR3 is TGCGCCAGCAGCTTGGCCGGGGGGTCCTCTTCCTACAATGAGCAGTTCTTC. This gives the protein CASSLAGGSSSYNEQFF.

The chain couples TRBV2 to TRBJ2-5; D is unclear. The length of the CDR3 is 12 residues. V was clipped by 6 bases and J by 9 bases, with 14 bases between them. Germline CDR1 and CDR2: SNHLY and FYNNEI. The CDR3 coding sequence is TGTGCCAGCAGGAAGCTAACAGATTCCCAGTACTTC. It codes for CASRKLTDSQYF.

The rearrangement uses TRBV12-5 and TRBJ2-7; possibly TRBD2 for D (5 bases). The CDR3 has 16 residues. From germline, CDR1 is LGHNT and CDR2 FRNRAP. V was cut by 2 bases and J by 4 bases, with 18 bases left in between. CDR3 sequence: CASGLSLPGSFYEQYF. The CDR3 bases are TGTGCTAGTGGTTTGTCCCTCCCGGGGAGCTTTTACGAGCAGTACTTC.

V and J are TRBV11-2 and TRBJ1-2; 7 bases map to TRBD1. The trim removed 6 bases at V and 0 bases at J, leaving 10 bases unmatched. This CDR3 has 16 amino acids. The germline V gene has CDR1 SGHAT and CDR2 FQNNGV. The CDR3 DNA is TGTGCCAGCAGTTCCCAGGGACAGCCTTCTAACTATGGCTACACCTTC. It encodes CASSSQGQPSNYGYTF.

The chain uses TRBV5-1 and TRBJ2-3; D is possibly TRBD2 (6 bases). Germline-derived CDR1 and CDR2 are SGHRS and YFSETQ. Trimming removed 0 bases at V and 1 base at J, with 9 bases between. This CDR3 contains 15 residues. CDR3 in amino acids: CASSLAGVGTDTQYF. Here the CDR3 DNA reads TGCGCCAGCAGCTTGGCGGGAGTTGGCACAGATACGCAGTATTTT.

This chain connects TRBV12-5 to TRBJ2-3; 8 bases line up with TRBD1. The V segment lost 7 bases and the J segment 2 bases; nucleotides outside the gene matches: 8. CDR1 LGHNT and CDR2 FRNRAP come from the germline V gene. The CDR3 spans 15 residues. CDR3 DNA: TGTGCTAGTGTGGCAGGACAGGGCTACACAGATACGCAGTATTTT. Its translation: CASVAGQGYTDTQYF.

The rearrangement joins TRBV7-9 to TRBJ1-2, with TRBD1 matching over 9 bases. The CDR3 extends over 16 amino acids. Germline assignment: CDR1 SEHNR and CDR2 FQNEAQ (reference sequence). V lost 0 bases, J lost 4 bases, and 6 bases stayed unmatched. CDR3 in DNA: TGTGCCAGCAGCTTAGCAAGGGGACAGGGAGGCTATGGCTACACCTTC. Translated: CASSLARGQGGYGYTF.

V gene TRBV30 combines with J gene TRBJ2-7; 8 bases line up with TRBD2. The CDR3 spans 14 residues. Per the germline V gene, CDR1 is GTSNPN and CDR2 is SVGIG (reference sequence). V was clipped by 2 bases and J by 5 bases; unmatched bases: 8. DNA of the CDR3: TGTGCCTGGAGTAAGGGACTAGGGCTCCACGAGCAGTACTTC. Translating it yields CAWSKGLGLHEQYF.

The rearrangement uses TRBV18 and TRBJ1-5; D remains ambiguous. V lost 3 bases, J lost 4 bases, and 7 bases lay in between. The CDR3 has 13 amino acids. Germline V CDR1 and CDR2: KGHSH, LQKENI. In DNA form, the CDR3 reads TGTGCCAGCTCACCTTCGGGAAATCAGCCCCAGCATTTT. It is translated as CASSPSGNQPQHF. Drawing the rest from reference TRBV18 and TRBJ1-5, the complete variable domain is NAGVMQNPRHLVRRRGQEARLRCSPMKGHSHVYWYRQLPEEGLKFMVYLQKENIIDESGMPKERFSAEFPKEGPSILRIQQVVRGDSAAYFCASSPSGNQPQHFGDGTRLSIL.

The V and J genes are TRBV19 and TRBJ1-6; D uncertain. The V gene's germline CDR1 is LNHDA and CDR2 SQIVND (reference sequence). V lost 6 bases to trimming and J lost 10 bases, with 10 bases between them. The CDR3 has 12 amino acids. CDR3 sequence (DNA): TGTGCCAGTAGCCGCTTACGGTCACCCCTCCACTTT. It translates to CASSRLRSPLHF. The full variable domain, rest sourced from reference TRBV19 and TRBJ1-6, is DGGITQSPKYLFRKEGQNVTLSCEQNLNHDAMYWYRQDPGQGLRLIYYSQIVNDFQKGDIAEGYSVSREKKESFPLTVTSAQKNPTAFYLCASSRLRSPLHFGNGTRLTVT.

This clone has only one observation. The chain joins TRBV27 to TRBJ2-3, with TRBD2 identical over 9 bases. V shed 10 bases and J 0 bases; nucleotides not matched to a gene: 5. Germline V CDR1 and CDR2: MNHEY, SMNVEV (reference sequence). The CDR3 loop spans 14 amino acids. The CDR3 loop reads CATKAGGSTDTQYF. The CDR3 coding sequence is TGTGCCACAAAAGCGGGGGGAAGCACAGATACGCAGTATTTT.

The V gene is TRBV30, the J gene TRBJ1-3, with 8 bases identical to TRBD1. CDR1 and CDR2 from the germline V gene are GTSNPN and SVGIG (reference sequence). The CDR3 runs to 13 residues. V shed 3 bases and J 6 bases; nucleotides not matched to a gene: 4. This chain's CDR3 is CAWRWTGSNTIYF. The CDR3 region has the DNA TGTGCCTGGAGGTGGACAGGGTCAAACACCATATATTTT.